These 24 T cell receptor beta chains originate from one sample sequenced in a study of blood T cell repertoires in COVID-19. Sequencing was performed with immunoSEQ multiplex PCR; in TCRdb, only in-frame clones are kept and a portion is missing. The repertoire has about 430,000 clones, roughly nine tenths of them found once; the top ten carry around 1.1%. Sequenced sample: PBMCs or T cells enriched from blood (not recorded which). All receptors derive from a man younger than 45 who had recovered from COVID-19.

This sequence joins TRBV6-5 and TRBJ1-1; maybe TRBD1 (5 bases). Germline V gene sequence: CDR1 MNHEY, CDR2 SVGAGI. The length of the CDR3 is 12 residues. Trimming pared 7 bases from V and 5 bases from J, leaving 11 bases between. CDR3 sequence: CASMTVGTEAFF. CDR3 coding DNA: TGTGCCAGCATGACAGTAGGGACTGAAGCTTTCTTT.

This chain connects TRBV4-1 to TRBJ2-1; 8 bases are a match to TRBD2. CDR3 length: 17 amino acids. V shed 3 bases, J shed 5 bases, and the junction held 12 bases outside the gene matches. Germline loops: CDR1 MGHRA, CDR2 YSYEKL. The CDR3 protein is CASSHAPPLSGDNEQFF. CDR3 nucleotides: TGCGCCAGCAGCCATGCCCCACCTCTTAGCGGGGACAATGAGCAGTTCTTC.

This rearrangement joins TRBV5-1 to TRBJ2-2; D might be TRBD2 (5 bases). Germline CDR1 SGHRS, CDR2 YFSETQ. The CDR3 totals 16 residues. The germline V and J ends were trimmed by 2 bases and 1 base, with 12 bases remaining between them. The CDR3 loop is CASSFSTGKNTGELFF. As DNA, the CDR3 is TGCGCCAGCAGCTTCAGCACGGGAAAGAACACCGGGGAGCTGTTTTTT.

The CDR3 nucleotides are TGTGCCAGCAGCTCCGGGACTAGCGGAACGCAGTATTTT. This translates into CASSSGTSGTQYF. The rearrangement links TRBV11-3 to TRBJ2-3, with 11 bases aligning to TRBD2. This CDR3 region has 13 residues. The J segment lost 9 bases and the V segment lost 4 bases, leaving 3 bases of the junction unmatched. CDR1 is SGHNT and CDR2 is YENEEA in the germline V gene.

J is TRBJ1-4 and V is TRBV9; D call uncertain. The CDR3 is 14 residues long. Germline V lookup: CDR1 SGDLS, CDR2 YYNGEE. Trimming took off 4 bases at V and 8 bases at J, with 15 bases between the two ends. CDR3 sequence (DNA): TGTGCCAGCAGCCTTGCGGGAGGGAAAGAAAAACTGTTTTTT. It yields the protein CASSLAGGKEKLFF.

The chain joins TRBV5-4 to TRBJ2-5; D not resolved. The germline CDR1 and CDR2 sequences are SGHNT and YYREEE (reference sequence). The CDR3 extends over 12 amino acids. Trimming cost V 4 bases and J 5 bases, with 9 bases left between them. The CDR3 protein is CASSKQAETQYF. The CDR3 coding sequence is TGTGCCAGCAGCAAACAAGCGGAGACCCAGTACTTC.

The chain has TRBV27 and TRBJ1-2; 7 bases are a match to TRBD1. This CDR3 spans 16 amino acids. Trimming cost V 5 bases and J 2 bases; bases outside gene matches: 11. The germline V gene encodes CDR1 MNHEY and CDR2 SMNVEV (reference sequence). The CDR3 reads CASSPAPTGLNYGYTF. CDR3 DNA: TGTGCCAGCAGTCCCGCTCCGACAGGGTTGAACTATGGCTACACCTTC.

The chain has TRBV27 and TRBJ2-7; 7 nucleotides line up with TRBD2. This CDR3 region has 15 residues. Germline trimming cut 0 bases from V and 4 bases from J; bases unmatched to any gene: 6. CDR1 is MNHEY and CDR2 is SMNVEV in the germline V gene (reference sequence). The CDR3 coding sequence is TGTGCCAGCAGTTTATCCTGGGGAGGGCTGTACGAGCAGTACTTC. Its protein product is CASSLSWGGLYEQYF.

This rearrangement joins TRBV24-1 to TRBJ2-1, with 13 bases fitting TRBD2. Germline lookup yields CDR1 KGHDR and CDR2 SFDVKD. The ends lost 1 base at V and 6 bases at J; junction bases unmatched: 2. The CDR3 is 16 amino acids. The CDR3 here is CATSDFTSGRVNEQFF. The DNA of the CDR3 is TGTGCCACCAGTGATTTCACTAGCGGGAGGGTCAATGAGCAGTTCTTC.

The CDR3 DNA reads TGCGCCAGCAGCTCTAGGGGGCGAGGGACAGGCGAAAAACTGTTTTTT. The encoded protein is CASSSRGRGTGEKLFF. The chain employs TRBV4-1 and TRBJ1-4; the match to TRBD1 covers 8 bases. This CDR3 contains 16 residues. The germline V gene has CDR1 MGHRA and CDR2 YSYEKL. J gave up 8 bases and V 5 bases, and 13 bases lay outside the gene matches.

The chain is built from TRBV5-1 and TRBJ2-1; D remains ambiguous. The CDR3 sequence is 15 residues long. The germline V gene has CDR1 SGHRS and CDR2 YFSETQ. V was cut by 5 bases and J by 0 bases, with 12 bases left in between. This CDR3 is CASSGLQSSYNEQFF. The CDR3 coding sequence is TGCGCCAGCAGTGGTCTACAGAGCTCCTACAATGAGCAGTTCTTC.

The chain couples TRBV14 to TRBJ2-6; 11 bases fit TRBD1. The CDR3 covers 18 residues. Per the germline V gene, CDR1 is SGHDN and CDR2 is FVKESK. With 4 bases clipped from V and 2 bases from J, the junction kept 7 bases outside the gene matches. Written as DNA, the CDR3 is TGTGCCAGCAGCCGGACAGGGGGCTCCCGGGCTGGGGCCAACGTCCTGACTTTC. Protein sequence: CASSRTGGSRAGANVLTF. Full variable domain (rest looked up from reference TRBV14 and TRBJ2-6): EAGVTQFPSHSVIEKGQTVTLRCDPISGHDNLYWYRRVMGKEIKFLLHFVKESKQDESGMPNNRFLAERTGGTYSTLKVQPAELEDSGVYFCASSRTGGSRAGANVLTFGAGSRLTVL.

The V and J genes are TRBV6-5 and TRBJ2-7; D perhaps matches TRBD2 (6 bases). Trimming stripped 2 bases from V and 6 bases from J, with 17 bases between. The CDR3 is 15 amino acids. Germline lookup yields CDR1 MNHEY and CDR2 SVGAGI. Written as DNA, the CDR3 is TGTGCCAGCAGTTACGCGGGACTGAGTCTGGGCGAGCAGTACTTC. It translates to CASSYAGLSLGEQYF.

This clone was detected once. This rearrangement joins TRBV7-9 to TRBJ1-1; 8 bases are shared with TRBD1. The CDR3 contains 12 residues. Germline trimming cut 4 bases from V and 7 bases from J; bases unmatched to any gene: 2. The V gene's germline CDR1 is SEHNR and CDR2 FQNEAQ (reference sequence). The CDR3 reads CASSSDRDEAFF. In DNA form, the CDR3 reads TGTGCCAGCAGCTCGGACAGGGATGAAGCTTTCTTT.

As regards this clone: Germline and junction disagree at one end, which may indicate a read error. The J gene is TRBJ2-1, the V gene TRBV11-1, with TRBD2 as a possible D gene (6 bases). CDR3 length: 12 amino acids. CDR1 is SGHAT, CDR2 FQDESV, per germline (reference sequence). The CDR3: CASSSFAGPQLF. Written as DNA, the CDR3 is TGTGCCAGCAGCTCTTTTGCGGGGCCCCAGCTCTTC.

This CDR3 is CASSQVLAGSSYNEQFF. The CDR3 DNA is TGTGCCAGCAGCCAAGTGCTAGCAGGCAGCTCCTACAATGAGCAGTTCTTC. V gene TRBV3-1 (or the pseudogene TRBV3-2) combines with J gene TRBJ2-1; possible D gene TRBD2, 5 bases. CDR3 length: 17 amino acids. CDR1 and CDR2 from the germline V gene are LGHDT and YNNKEL (reference sequence). Between the trimmed V and J ends, which lost 1 base and 0 bases, there was a span of 13 bases.

The rearrangement joins TRBV10-3 to TRBJ1-4; TRBD1 might be the D (5 bases). The CDR3 totals 15 residues. Deletions cut 0 bases from V and 7 bases from J, with 12 bases between. Germline-derived CDR1 and CDR2 are ENHRY and SYGVKD. DNA of the CDR3: TGTGCCATCAGTGAGTCTGGCGCGGGACCTGAAAAACTGTTTTTT. Translation: CAISESGAGPEKLFF.

The chain is built from TRBV7-2 and TRBJ1-5; D is ambiguous. The CDR3 runs 14 residues. Trimming stripped 0 bases from V and 0 bases from J, with 3 bases between. Looked up from germline, CDR1 is SGHTA and CDR2 is FQGNSA. CDR3 DNA: TGTGCCAGCAGCTTAGCGAGTAGCAATCAGCCCCAGCATTTT. Translated, it gives CASSLASSNQPQHF.

Comments on this clone: The sample contains more than one DNA sequence encoding this CDR3. This sequence joins TRBV5-4 and TRBJ2-3, with D possibly matching TRBD2 (5 bases). The CDR3 covers 13 residues. CDR1 SGHNT and CDR2 YYREEE come from the germline V gene (reference sequence). V was trimmed by 0 bases and J by 3 bases, leaving 5 bases between them. For the CDR3, the DNA is TGTGCCAGCAGCTTGGCGGGGACAGATACGCAGTATTTT. Translation: CASSLAGTDTQYF.

This chain links TRBV28 with TRBJ2-2; 7 bases line up with TRBD2. V was clipped by 5 bases and J by 0 bases; unmatched bases: 18. This CDR3 region has 20 residues. CDR1 and CDR2 (germline): MDHEN, SYDVKM. CDR3 in amino acids: CASSTLTGSGSSSNTGELFF. DNA for the CDR3: TGTGCCAGCAGTACACTAACAGGTAGCGGGTCTTCCTCGAACACCGGGGAGCTGTTTTTT.

In this sample, this clone turned up once. The chain is built from TRBV27 and TRBJ2-3; 10 bases align to TRBD2. The CDR3 totals 14 residues. V trimming: 6 bases; J trimming: 4 bases; junction bases outside the gene matches: 4. The germline CDR1 and CDR2 sequences are MNHEY and SMNVEV (reference sequence). CDR3 amino acids: CASRQAGGPDTQYF. CDR3 coding DNA: TGTGCCAGCAGACAAGCGGGAGGGCCAGATACGCAGTATTTT.

The genes are TRBV19 and TRBJ1-2; TRBD1 agrees at 7 bases. The CDR3 consists of 14 residues. Per the germline V gene, CDR1 is LNHDA and CDR2 is SQIVND (reference sequence). Trimming took 4 bases from V and 7 from J; bases not matched to a gene: 9. In DNA form, the CDR3 reads TGTGCCAGTAGTACCTCCGACAGGGTTGGTGGCTACACCTTC. It yields the protein CASSTSDRVGGYTF.

This chain uses TRBV14 with TRBJ2-1; 10 bases map to TRBD2. This CDR3 comprises 16 residues. V lost 1 base, J lost 8 bases, and 8 bases stayed unmatched. CDR1 and CDR2 from the germline V gene are SGHDN and FVKESK. As DNA, the CDR3 is TGTGCCAGCAGCCAAGTCAAAGCGGGAGGGGCCCATGAGCAGTTCTTC. It yields the protein CASSQVKAGGAHEQFF.

The rearrangement uses TRBV6-6 and TRBJ1-3, with D hard to call. V was pared by 9 bases and J by 4 bases, with 13 bases between. This CDR3 has 13 residues. Germline V gene sequence: CDR1 MNHNY, CDR2 SVGAGI (reference sequence). CDR3 DNA: TGTGCCAGTAAAACCACGGGGGGAAACACCATATATTTT. Its protein product is CASKTTGGNTIYF.